This T cell receptor beta chain is from a study of T-cell reconstitution after alpha-beta-depleted transplantation in children. Unique molecular identifiers were incorporated during preparation of the TCRbeta library. MiXCR was run by TCRdb on the PCR reads, yielding one entry per CDR3 protein. Among 400,000 to 450,000 distinct CDR3 sequences listed, over 40% were seen once. This CDR3 region has 11 residues. The germline V and J ends were trimmed by 6 bases and 10 bases, with 9 bases remaining between them. Study-level findings and limits: High day-60 TCRbeta diversity in some patients came from surviving recipient T cells and thymic progenitors. Reportedly, roughly two months post-transplant, alpha-beta T cells arose from several hundred expanded graft clones.

This clonotype was observed many times. The target antigen is unknown. The chain joins TRBV12-3 or TRBV12-4 to TRBJ1-4; no clear D. This sample comprised PBMCs, obtained before TCRalphabeta/CD19-depleted stem cell transplant. This TCR came from a girl aged 2 to 10 with aplastic anemia, due to receive a stem cell transplant. In DNA form, the CDR3 reads TGTGCCAGCAGGCAGAAAGGAAAACTGTTTTTT. Amino acids: CASRQKGKLFF.